The 14 T cell receptor beta chains given below trace back to one sample, sequenced in a study of radiation and T cells in renal cell carcinoma. Time point indicated: blood 4 weeks post-SBRT, at nephrectomy. Treatment specified: 15 Gy SBRT to primary tumor, nephrectomy 4 weeks later. This table comes from immunoSEQ multiplex PCR, and its TCRdb copy is limited to in-frame clones, with some not included. Here the sample spans under 35,000 clones, over 70% being singletons. This sample comprised blood, obtained from a patient whose treatment included radiotherapy and nephrectomy. The receptor source for this set is a man aged 55 to 70 with renal cell carcinoma.

J is TRBJ1-1 and V is TRBV6-5; 11 bases are a match to TRBD1. Per the germline V gene, CDR1 is MNHEY and CDR2 is SVGAGI. The CDR3 has 16 amino acids. V shed 2 bases, J shed 5 bases, and the junction held 7 bases outside the gene matches. CDR3 nucleotide sequence: TGTGCCAGCAGTTACGCCGGGACAGGGGGTATTACTGAAGCTTTCTTT. This translates into CASSYAGTGGITEAFF.

The chain recombines TRBV4-1 with TRBJ2-3; tentatively, D is TRBD1 (6 bases). The CDR3 spans 16 residues. Looked up from germline, CDR1 is MGHRA and CDR2 is YSYEKL. The germline V and J ends were trimmed by 0 bases and 8 bases, with 18 bases remaining between them. CDR3 region: CASSQDQTGSLRTQYF. The DNA of the CDR3 is TGCGCCAGCAGCCAAGACCAGACAGGATCGCTTCGTACGCAGTATTTT.

This sequence joins TRBV18 and TRBJ2-1; D unclear. The germline V gene encodes CDR1 KGHSH and CDR2 LQKENI. This CDR3 contains 15 residues. Trimming took off 6 bases at V and 2 bases at J, with 14 bases between the two ends. CDR3 DNA sequence: TGTGCCAGCTCCCTCAACCCTAACGCCTACAATGAGCAGTTCTTC. Translated, it gives CASSLNPNAYNEQFF.

V and J are TRBV28 and TRBJ2-1; tentative D call: TRBD2 (5 bases). Trimming stripped 4 bases from V and 6 bases from J, with 13 bases between. In germline, CDR1 is MDHEN, CDR2 SYDVKM. The CDR3 length is 14 residues. The chain's CDR3 is CASSSYRTVNEQFF. In DNA form, the CDR3 reads TGTGCCAGCAGTTCCTATAGGACTGTCAATGAGCAGTTCTTC. The full variable domain, in which reference TRBV28 and TRBJ2-1 provide the parts outside the CDR3, is DVKVTQSSRYLVKRTGEKVFLECVQDMDHENMFWYRQDPGLGLRLIYFSYDVKMKEKGDIPEGYSVSREKKERFSLILESASTNQTSMYLCASSSYRTVNEQFFGPGTRLTVL.

In this sample, this clone turned up a few times. This chain uses TRBV11-1 with TRBJ2-3; TRBD2 aligns across 12 bases. Germline V gene sequence: CDR1 SGHAT, CDR2 FQDESV (reference sequence). The CDR3 length is 16 residues. The junction had 4 bases not matched to a gene; V was cut back by 3 bases and J by 3 bases. DNA of the CDR3: TGTGCCAGCAGCTTTGTGCTAGCGGGAGGGACAGATACGCAGTATTTT. As protein: CASSFVLAGGTDTQYF.

The chain joins TRBV11-1 to TRBJ2-2; TRBD1 aligns across 10 bases. V lost 7 bases and J lost 6; bases outside the gene matches: 8. CDR1 SGHAT and CDR2 FQDESV come from the germline V gene (reference sequence). This CDR3 comprises 15 residues. In nucleotides, the CDR3 is TGTGCCAGCAAACCCCGGGACAGGGGTCCCGGGGAGCTGTTTTTT. Amino acids: CASKPRDRGPGELFF.

The chain uses TRBV6-4 and TRBJ2-1; D remains ambiguous. Germline assignment: CDR1 MRHNA and CDR2 SNTAGT. Trimming shortened V by 9 bases and J by 1 base, and 10 bases separated the two germline ends. CDR3 length equals 13 residues. The CDR3 DNA reads TGTGCCAGTAGGTGTTGGTCCTACAATGAGCAGTTCTTC. Translating it yields CASRCWSYNEQFF.

The V call is TRBV5-1, the J call TRBJ2-2; 10 bases map to TRBD2. Germline assignment: CDR1 SGHRS and CDR2 YFSETQ. CDR3 size: 15 residues. J lost 3 bases, V lost 4 bases, and 3 bases had no gene match. This CDR3 is CASSLLAGDTGELFF. CDR3 sequence (DNA): TGCGCCAGCAGCCTTCTAGCGGGGGACACCGGGGAGCTGTTTTTT.

The chain couples TRBV28 to TRBJ1-1; tentative D call: TRBD1 (6 bases). The germline V gene encodes CDR1 MDHEN and CDR2 SYDVKM. Between the trimmed V and J ends, which lost 6 bases and 1 base, there was a span of 9 bases. The length of the CDR3 is 13 residues. The DNA of the CDR3 is TGTGCCAGCAGACCGGGACAGAACACTGAAGCTTTCTTT. It specifies CASRPGQNTEAFF.

The chain uses TRBV18 and TRBJ2-5; D assignment may be TRBD1 or TRBD2 (5 bases each). CDR3 length: 13 amino acids. Germline V CDR1 and CDR2: KGHSH, LQKENI. The germline V and J ends were trimmed by 6 bases and 4 bases, with 12 bases remaining between them. DNA of the CDR3: TGTGCCAGCTCTCGCTCGAGGGGAGAGACCCAGTACTTC. It translates to CASSRSRGETQYF.

The chain uses TRBV4-3 and TRBJ2-7; D uncertain. This CDR3 has 13 residues. CDR1 is LGHNA and CDR2 is YSLEER in the germline V gene. V lost 3 bases, J lost 6 bases, and 12 bases lay in between. The chain's CDR3 is CASSHRPASEQYF. The CDR3 bases are TGCGCCAGCAGCCACCGGCCCGCCTCCGAGCAGTACTTC.

The rearrangement uses TRBV30 and TRBJ2-2; TRBD2 matches at 11 bases. The CDR3 contains 20 residues. Germline loops: CDR1 GTSNPN, CDR2 SVGIG (reference sequence). After removal of 5 bases from V and 4 bases from J, the junction contained 21 bases not matched to a gene. For the CDR3, the DNA is TGTGCCTGGGGGAAAAAGGGTTTCGGTAGCGGGAGGGCTGGCACCGGGGAGCTGTTTTTT. As protein: CAWGKKGFGSGRAGTGELFF.

The J gene is TRBJ2-3, the V gene TRBV30; TRBD2 is a possible D gene (5 bases). V lost 4 bases and J lost 5, with 16 bases in between. The germline V gene has CDR1 GTSNPN and CDR2 SVGIG (reference sequence). The CDR3 loop spans 14 amino acids. The CDR3 region has the DNA TGTGCCTGGAAGGCGGGCACGCTCCGAGATACGCAGTATTTT. Amino acids: CAWKAGTLRDTQYF. Full variable domain (missing parts from reference TRBV30 and TRBJ2-3): SQTIHQWPATLVQPVGSPLSLECTVEGTSNPNLYWYRQAAGRGLQLLFYSVGIGQISSEVPQNLSASRPQDRQFILSSKKLLLSDSGFYLCAWKAGTLRDTQYFGPGTRLTVL.

This chain joins TRBV19 and TRBJ1-6, with a possible D match to TRBD1 (6 bases). The CDR3 loop spans 16 amino acids. Between the trimmed V and J ends, which lost 3 bases and 7 bases, there was a span of 16 bases. CDR1 LNHDA and CDR2 SQIVND come from the germline V gene (reference sequence). CDR3 DNA: TGTGCCAGTAGTATGGAATTTTCGGGGGGCAATTCACCCCTCCACTTT. Protein sequence: CASSMEFSGGNSPLHF.